Reported below is one T cell receptor (beta chain). The target antigen is unknown. The CDR3 consists of 14 residues. The ends were cut back, 1 base at V and 2 bases at J, with 10 bases in the middle. Germline CDR1 reads SGHRS; CDR2 reads YFSETQ. This entry is derived from a study of cytomegalovirus exposure and HLA in healthy donors. PCR primers comprised 60 Vbeta and 13 Jbeta primers. Some clones are missing from TCRdb's copy, which holds only in-frame ones; the method was immunoSEQ multiplex PCR. The repertoire holds about 230,000 clones, with about three quarters as singletons. General observations from the study: Later genetic work tied a missense DCLRE1C variant to beta-chain V and J trimming. Most CMV-associated TCR beta chains appeared HLA-restricted in a later analysis. Confirmation in vitro established that a few CMV-associated chains were specific for CMV antigens.

The V and J genes are TRBV5-1 and TRBJ2-7, with D uncertain. This clonotype was obtained from a boy aged 5-17 years in good health and CMV-seronegative. The sequenced material came from PBMCs. Written as DNA, the CDR3 is TGCGCCAGCAGCTTGAATCCCAGTACCTACGAGCAGTACTTC. Translation gives CASSLNPSTYEQYF.